This TCR beta chain is drawn from a study of T-cell reconstitution after alpha-beta-depleted transplantation in children. Broader study findings: From newly produced T cells came most of the T-cell counts and diversity one year after transplant. The origin of high day-60 TCRbeta diversity in some patients lay in surviving recipient T cells and thymic progenitors. Several hundred graft clones that had expanded were reportedly the source of alpha-beta T cells about two months after transplant.

A single count supports this clonotype. Its antigen is not known. This CDR3 contains 16 residues. The germline V gene encodes CDR1 GTSNPN and CDR2 SVGIG (reference sequence). V gave up 0 bases and J gave up 2 bases, with 11 bases separating them. Construction of the TCRbeta library involved unique molecular identifiers. TCRdb analysed the PCR reads with MiXCR anew, one entry per CDR3 protein. In the table there are some 830,000 distinct CDR3 sequences, 15% to 20% of which are singletons. The clonotype was recovered from a male patient aged 10 to 17 who had a stem cell transplant for acute lymphoblastic leukemia, so the T cells may come from the graft donor. This chain links TRBV30 with TRBJ2-6; TRBD2 might be the D (5 bases). This specimen was PBMCs, mostly from graft donor cells, taken 360 days after TCRalphabeta/CD19-depleted stem cell transplant. The CDR3 DNA reads TGTGCCTGGAGTGTACTTTGGGGAGCTGGGGCCAACGTCCTGACTTTC. The encoded protein is CAWSVLWGAGANVLTF.